This T cell receptor beta chain was sequenced in a study of T cells in Graves' hyperthyroidism and ophthalmopathy. Study results and limitations: From stable hyperthyroidism, ophthalmopathy was separated by a 13 V-J model.

This clonotype has a count of ten or more. Its antigen is still unknown. V lost 4 bases to trimming and J lost 0 bases, with 7 bases between them. The CDR3 is made up of 13 amino acids. CDR1 is MDHEN, CDR2 SYDVKM, per germline. Graves' hyperthyroidism is called stable when ophthalmopathy does not progress within 18 months. Reasons for excluding patients were uncontrolled infection, other autoimmune disease, pregnancy or lactation. PBMCs were obtained from 7.5 to 10 ml fresh peripheral blood. Researchers amplified the TCR beta CDR3 regions from RNA transcripts. TCR CDR3 regions were first amplified by RT-PCR with HTBI primers. Via MiXCR, TCRdb re-called the multiplex PCR reads, giving one row per CDR3 protein. The profile covers hundreds of thousands of distinct CDR3 sequences, with approximately 15% appearing a single time and around 23% taken by the ten largest.

The source is a woman aged 25-40 years with Graves' hyperthyroidism. V gene TRBV28 combines with J gene TRBJ2-7, with D uncertain. The sequenced sample consisted of blood. The CDR3, as DNA: TGTGCCAGCAGTTCAGTAAGCTCCTACGAGCAGTACTTC. This codes for CASSSVSSYEQYF.